The following is a TCR beta chain sequence with its context. Its antigen is still unknown. CD45RO-CCR7+CD27+CD95- expression identified naive CD8+ T cells. The TRB cDNA libraries were prepared by 5' RACE with UMI labels. Each CDR3 protein gets one entry in TCRdb, which reprocessed the 5' RACE reads and gives no DNA. The sample table includes about 98,000 distinct CDR3 sequences. The sample originates from a study of CXCR3-negative and CXCR3-positive naive CD8 T cells. As for the study in general: Collectively, the libraries yielded roughly 140 million TRB reads in total, at about 1.5 +/- 0.3 million per library.

The study, taken as a whole, reports: Comparison of naive CXCR3-negative and CXCR3-positive cells revealed similar TRBV-TRBJ usage, while memory cells differed. In CXCR3-positive naive cells, the TRB CDR3s were more hydrophobic than in CXCR3-negative naive cells.

This CDR3 has 18 residues. Per the germline V gene, CDR1 is SGHVS and CDR2 is FNYEAQ. The source material was naive CXCR3+ CD8+ T cells from blood. Subset denoted: CD45RO-CCR7+CD27+CD95- naive CD8+ T cells expressing CXCR3 (TNR3+). This chain links TRBV7-6 with TRBJ2-6; TCRdb indicates TRBD2, and absent DNA this call remains unverified. This TCR was sampled from a human donor in good health. Some clones in this sample may be carry-over from other donors' samples. The CDR3 loop reads CASSSRLAGVPGANVLTF. The full variable domain, completed using reference TRBV7-6 and TRBJ2-6, is GAGVSQSPRYKVTKRGQDVALRCDPISGHVSLYWYRQALGQGPEFLTYFNYEAQQDKSGLPNDRFSAERPEGSISTLTIQRTEQRDSAMYRCASSSRLAGVPGANVLTFGAGSRLTVL.